Listed below are T cell receptor beta chains from one sample, sequenced in a study of blood T cell repertoires in COVID-19. Libraries were prepared by immunoSEQ multiplex PCR; TCRdb keeps only in-frame clonotypes and omits some of them. The sample carries roughly 200,000 clones, more than 80% recorded once. The sequenced sample was PBMCs or T cells enriched from blood (not recorded which). The source of these receptors is a man aged 35 to 55 who had recovered from COVID-19. Both conserved end residues are part of each CDR3. The D gene is left open where the match is weak. Size is omitted from some rows. Given values are once, few, many or a class for expanded clones.

abundance: once; j_gene: TRBJ2-3; v_gene: TRBV2; d_gene: TRBD2; CDR3aa: CASSGGLAETSSSTDTQYF; CDR3nt: TGTGCCAGCAGCGGGGGACTAGCGGAGACTTCCTCTAGCACAGATACGCAGTATTTT
abundance: NA; j_gene: TRBJ1-5; v_gene: TRBV2; d_gene: NA; CDR3aa: CASSEGADRNQPQHF; CDR3nt: TGTGCCAGCAGTGAGGGGGCCGATCGCAATCAGCCCCAGCATTTT
abundance: NA; j_gene: TRBJ1-2; v_gene: TRBV5-1; d_gene: TRBD1; CDR3aa: CASSTTGGSGYTF; CDR3nt: TGCGCCAGCAGCACCACAGGGGGCTCTGGCTACACCTTC
abundance: NA; j_gene: TRBJ1-4; v_gene: TRBV3-1/TRBV3-2; d_gene: TRBD1; CDR3aa: CASSQDWAGGNEKLFF; CDR3nt: TGTGCCAGCAGCCAAGATTGGGCAGGGGGGAATGAAAAACTGTTTTTT
abundance: once; j_gene: TRBJ2-5; v_gene: TRBV2; d_gene: NA; CDR3aa: CASEGNRVGTQYF; CDR3nt: TGTGCCAGCGAGGGGAACAGGGTCGGGACCCAGTACTTC
abundance: NA; j_gene: TRBJ2-7; v_gene: TRBV7-8; d_gene: TRBD1; CDR3aa: CASSADGQGAGYEQYF; CDR3nt: TGTGCCAGCAGCGCCGATGGACAGGGGGCGGGATACGAGCAGTACTTC
abundance: NA; j_gene: TRBJ2-7; v_gene: TRBV12-3/TRBV12-4; d_gene: NA; CDR3aa: CASRPQGLYEQYF; CDR3nt: TGTGCCAGCAGACCCCAGGGCCTCTACGAGCAGTACTTC
abundance: NA; j_gene: TRBJ1-5; v_gene: TRBV7-9; d_gene: NA; CDR3aa: CASSLGGFQGLNQPQHF; CDR3nt: TGTGCCAGCAGCTTAGGCGGATTTCAGGGCCTAAATCAGCCCCAGCATTTT
abundance: NA; j_gene: TRBJ1-5; v_gene: TRBV5-1; d_gene: NA; CDR3aa: CASSLGQSNQPQHF; CDR3nt: TGCGCCAGCAGCTTAGGACAGAGCAATCAGCCCCAGCATTTT
abundance: NA; j_gene: TRBJ2-2; v_gene: TRBV14; d_gene: TRBD1; CDR3aa: CASAKAGQGADGELFF; CDR3nt: TGTGCCAGCGCCAAAGCGGGACAGGGGGCCGACGGGGAGCTGTTTTTT
abundance: NA; j_gene: TRBJ1-2; v_gene: TRBV2; d_gene: TRBD1; CDR3aa: CASSEQGAYGYTF; CDR3nt: TGTGCCAGCAGTGAACAGGGGGCGTACGGCTACACCTTC
abundance: few; j_gene: TRBJ1-1; v_gene: TRBV4-1; d_gene: NA; CDR3aa: CASSQGRGTNTEAFF; CDR3nt: TGCGCCAGCAGCCAAGGCAGGGGAACAAACACTGAAGCTTTCTTT
abundance: NA; j_gene: TRBJ2-7; v_gene: TRBV12-3/TRBV12-4; d_gene: TRBD1; CDR3aa: CASSNRGYYEQYF; CDR3nt: TGTGCCAGCAGCAACAGGGGGTACTACGAGCAGTACTTC
abundance: NA; j_gene: TRBJ1-2; v_gene: TRBV19; d_gene: TRBD1; CDR3aa: CASSIWDRAGGYTF; CDR3nt: TGTGCCAGTAGTATATGGGACAGGGCGGGTGGCTACACCTTC
abundance: many; j_gene: TRBJ2-7; v_gene: TRBV28; d_gene: TRBD2; CDR3aa: CASRAGLATLEQYF; CDR3nt: TGTGCCAGCAGAGCGGGACTAGCGACTCTCGAGCAGTACTTC
abundance: NA; j_gene: TRBJ1-3; v_gene: TRBV18; d_gene: NA; CDR3aa: CASSLESSGNTIYF; CDR3nt: TGTGCCAGCTCACTGGAGAGCTCTGGAAACACCATATATTTT
abundance: once; j_gene: TRBJ1-1; v_gene: TRBV7-2; d_gene: NA; CDR3aa: CASSLSPGRLNTEAFF; CDR3nt: TGTGCCAGCAGCTTATCCCCCGGGAGATTGAACACTGAAGCTTTCTTT
abundance: NA; j_gene: TRBJ1-5; v_gene: TRBV19; d_gene: NA; CDR3aa: CASSIFPEPQHF; CDR3nt: TGTGCCAGTAGTATTTTTCCGGAGCCCCAGCATTTT
abundance: few; j_gene: TRBJ2-7; v_gene: TRBV4-1; d_gene: TRBD1; CDR3aa: CASSQRQGNEQYF; CDR3nt: TGCGCCAGCAGCCAGCGACAGGGGAACGAGCAGTACTTC
abundance: NA; j_gene: TRBJ2-3; v_gene: TRBV5-1; d_gene: NA; CDR3aa: CASSLNRDIDTQYF; CDR3nt: TGCGCCAGCAGCTTGAACAGGGATATAGATACGCAGTATTTT
abundance: NA; j_gene: TRBJ1-1; v_gene: TRBV19; d_gene: NA; CDR3aa: CASTLLGGTEAFF; CDR3nt: TGTGCCAGCACCCTTTTGGGGGGGACTGAAGCTTTCTTT
abundance: NA; j_gene: TRBJ1-1; v_gene: TRBV25-1; d_gene: TRBD1; CDR3aa: CASSGTGATEAFF; CDR3nt: TGTGCCAGCAGTGGAACAGGGGCCACTGAAGCTTTCTTT
abundance: NA; j_gene: TRBJ2-2; v_gene: TRBV7-2; d_gene: TRBD2; CDR3aa: CASSLASSGRRYTGELFF; CDR3nt: TGTGCCAGCAGCTTAGCGTCTAGCGGGAGACGGTACACCGGGGAGCTGTTTTTT
abundance: NA; j_gene: TRBJ2-3; v_gene: TRBV5-4; d_gene: TRBD2; CDR3aa: CASSLVGGRLADTQYF; CDR3nt: TGTGCCAGCAGCTTGGTAGGCGGGAGATTAGCAGATACGCAGTATTTT
abundance: NA; j_gene: TRBJ1-6; v_gene: TRBV6-6; d_gene: TRBD1; CDR3aa: CATSGTGGSPLHF; CDR3nt: TGTGCCACTTCGGGGACAGGGGGGTCACCCCTCCACTTT
abundance: few; j_gene: TRBJ2-7; v_gene: TRBV6-4; d_gene: NA; CDR3aa: CASSEGAGSYEQYF; CDR3nt: TGTGCCAGCAGTGAGGGAGCGGGCTCCTACGAGCAGTACTTC
abundance: NA; j_gene: TRBJ1-6; v_gene: TRBV27; d_gene: NA; CDR3aa: CASSPLRQSNSPLHF; CDR3nt: TGTGCCAGCAGTCCGCTCCGTCAGTCCAATTCACCCCTCCACTTT
abundance: NA; j_gene: TRBJ1-5; v_gene: TRBV30; d_gene: NA; CDR3aa: CAWDSGDQPQHF; CDR3nt: TGTGCCTGGGATTCAGGGGACCAGCCCCAGCATTTT
abundance: NA; j_gene: TRBJ2-1; v_gene: TRBV27; d_gene: TRBD2; CDR3aa: CASSLLTSGRANEQFF; CDR3nt: TGTGCCAGCAGTTTGCTGACTAGCGGGAGGGCGAATGAGCAGTTCTTC
abundance: NA; j_gene: TRBJ1-1; v_gene: TRBV28; d_gene: NA; CDR3aa: CASHGGGNTEAFF; CDR3nt: TGTGCCAGCCACGGGGGAGGGAACACTGAAGCTTTCTTT
abundance: NA; j_gene: TRBJ1-4; v_gene: TRBV5-1; d_gene: NA; CDR3aa: CASSPVGVANEKLFF; CDR3nt: TGCGCCAGCAGCCCCGTCGGGGTGGCTAATGAAAAACTGTTTTTT
abundance: NA; j_gene: TRBJ1-1; v_gene: TRBV7-3; d_gene: NA; CDR3aa: CASSPMGPRGNTEAFF; CDR3nt: TGTGCCAGCAGCCCTATGGGCCCCAGGGGCAACACTGAAGCTTTCTTT
abundance: few; j_gene: TRBJ1-6; v_gene: TRBV11-2; d_gene: TRBD1; CDR3aa: CASSARWTGGVGSNSPLHF; CDR3nt: TGTGCCAGCAGCGCCCGCTGGACAGGGGGCGTAGGAAGTAATTCACCCCTCCACTTT
abundance: NA; j_gene: TRBJ2-3; v_gene: TRBV27; d_gene: NA; CDR3aa: CASRVSTSTDTQYF; CDR3nt: TGTGCCAGCAGGGTTTCGACTAGCACAGATACGCAGTATTTT
abundance: NA; j_gene: TRBJ1-5; v_gene: TRBV28; d_gene: NA; CDR3aa: CASSLGQNQPQHF; CDR3nt: TGTGCCAGCAGTTTAGGACAGAATCAGCCCCAGCATTTT
abundance: NA; j_gene: TRBJ2-4; v_gene: TRBV5-1; d_gene: NA; CDR3aa: CASSLGLAKNIQYF; CDR3nt: TGCGCCAGCAGCTTGGGGCTAGCCAAAAACATTCAGTACTTC
abundance: NA; j_gene: TRBJ1-2; v_gene: TRBV29-1; d_gene: NA; CDR3aa: CSVDRDGYTF; CDR3nt: TGCAGCGTTGACAGGGATGGCTACACCTTC
abundance: few; j_gene: TRBJ2-7; v_gene: TRBV19; d_gene: NA; CDR3aa: CASSIASGQNIVREQYF; CDR3nt: TGTGCCAGTAGTATAGCCAGCGGACAGAACATTGTACGTGAGCAGTACTTC
abundance: once; j_gene: TRBJ1-1; v_gene: TRBV28; d_gene: NA; CDR3aa: CASSWGRAEGAFF; CDR3nt: TGTGCCAGCAGTTGGGGAAGGGCGGAGGGGGCTTTCTTT
abundance: NA; j_gene: TRBJ2-1; v_gene: TRBV13; d_gene: TRBD2; CDR3aa: CASSLTLSGGAIEQFF; CDR3nt: TGTGCCAGCAGCTTAACCCTCAGCGGGGGGGCGATTGAGCAGTTCTTC
abundance: few; j_gene: TRBJ2-5; v_gene: TRBV6-6; d_gene: NA; CDR3aa: CASSPQETQYF; CDR3nt: TGTGCCAGCAGCCCACAAGAGACCCAGTACTTC
abundance: NA; j_gene: TRBJ2-1; v_gene: TRBV6-5; d_gene: TRBD1; CDR3aa: CASSYRGGTGYNEQFF; CDR3nt: TGTGCCAGCAGTTACAGGGGCGGGACAGGCTACAATGAGCAGTTCTTC
abundance: NA; j_gene: TRBJ1-2; v_gene: TRBV9; d_gene: NA; CDR3aa: CASSREDSDGYTF; CDR3nt: TGTGCCAGCAGCCGAGAGGACAGCGATGGCTACACCTTC
abundance: NA; j_gene: TRBJ2-3; v_gene: TRBV24-1; d_gene: NA; CDR3aa: CATSDPISGRTDMQYF; CDR3nt: TGTGCCACCAGTGATCCAATATCTGGCCGCACAGATATGCAGTATTTT
abundance: NA; j_gene: TRBJ1-5; v_gene: TRBV24-1; d_gene: NA; CDR3aa: CATSDAGDSNQPQHF; CDR3nt: TGTGCCACCAGTGACGCAGGGGATAGCAATCAGCCCCAGCATTTT
abundance: NA; j_gene: TRBJ1-6; v_gene: TRBV14; d_gene: TRBD1; CDR3aa: CASSLSPLGQRDTLHF; CDR3nt: TGTGCCAGCAGCCTCTCGCCCCTGGGACAGAGAGACACCCTCCACTTT
abundance: NA; j_gene: TRBJ2-5; v_gene: TRBV5-1; d_gene: NA; CDR3aa: CASSYRVSQETQYF; CDR3nt: TGCGCCAGCAGCTATCGGGTCTCCCAAGAGACCCAGTACTTC
abundance: NA; j_gene: TRBJ2-7; v_gene: TRBV19; d_gene: NA; CDR3aa: CASSIKGSLTSNEQYF; CDR3nt: TGTGCCAGTAGTATAAAGGGGTCTTTAACCTCAAACGAGCAGTACTTC
abundance: NA; j_gene: TRBJ2-5; v_gene: TRBV5-1; d_gene: NA; CDR3aa: CASSLPRDPARETQYF; CDR3nt: TGCGCCAGCAGCCTCCCGCGGGACCCGGCGAGGGAGACCCAGTACTTC
abundance: once; j_gene: TRBJ2-3; v_gene: TRBV28; d_gene: NA; CDR3aa: CASSLTGNQDTQYF; CDR3nt: TGTGCCAGCAGTTTAACAGGGAATCAAGATACGCAGTATTTT
abundance: NA; j_gene: TRBJ1-2; v_gene: TRBV9; d_gene: TRBD1; CDR3aa: CASSVAAQGAMAPAF; CDR3nt: TGTGCCAGCAGCGTAGCCGCCCAGGGGGCTATGGCCCCCGCTTTC
abundance: NA; j_gene: TRBJ1-5; v_gene: TRBV29-1; d_gene: NA; CDR3aa: CSVGGSNQPQHF; CDR3nt: TGCAGCGTTGGCGGGAGCAATCAGCCCCAGCATTTT
abundance: NA; j_gene: TRBJ1-2; v_gene: TRBV14; d_gene: NA; CDR3aa: CASSQERGAISGYTF; CDR3nt: TGTGCCAGCAGCCAAGAGCGGGGGGCCATTAGTGGCTACACCTTC
abundance: NA; j_gene: TRBJ1-2; v_gene: TRBV7-9; d_gene: NA; CDR3aa: CASSLGAGPYGYTF; CDR3nt: TGTGCCAGCAGCTTAGGAGCAGGGCCTTATGGCTACACCTTC
abundance: NA; j_gene: TRBJ1-5; v_gene: TRBV6-5; d_gene: NA; CDR3aa: CASSLPGGQPQHF; CDR3nt: TGTGCCAGCAGTCTCCCGGGGGGACAGCCCCAGCATTTT
abundance: once; j_gene: TRBJ2-5; v_gene: TRBV7-2; d_gene: NA; CDR3aa: CASSPIRAGRETQYF; CDR3nt: TGTGCCAGCAGCCCGATCAGGGCGGGGAGAGAGACCCAGTACTTC
abundance: NA; j_gene: TRBJ2-7; v_gene: TRBV5-6; d_gene: TRBD1; CDR3aa: CASSFGRGLYEQYF; CDR3nt: TGTGCCAGCAGCTTTGGCAGGGGGCTGTACGAGCAGTACTTC